This TCR beta chain was captured by sequencing in a study of shared clonotypes between healthy human individuals. Trimming removed 4 bases at V and 6 bases at J, with 14 bases between. Looked up from germline, CDR1 is SGHNT and CDR2 is YYREEE (reference sequence). The CDR3 contains 13 residues. TCRdb's copy holds only in-frame clones and misses some; the assay was immunoSEQ multiplex PCR. In the table there are some 650,000 clones, around 97% of which are singletons. Sequenced sample: naive CD4+ T cells sorted from blood. The subset here: CD45RA+ positively selected. This receptor was taken from a woman aged 25 to 39 in good health. The V call is TRBV5-4, the J call TRBJ2-7, with D possibly matching TRBD1 (6 bases). The CDR3 region has the DNA TGTGCCAGCAGCCCCTGGACAGCCGGCGAGCAGTACTTC. This codes for CASSPWTAGEQYF.